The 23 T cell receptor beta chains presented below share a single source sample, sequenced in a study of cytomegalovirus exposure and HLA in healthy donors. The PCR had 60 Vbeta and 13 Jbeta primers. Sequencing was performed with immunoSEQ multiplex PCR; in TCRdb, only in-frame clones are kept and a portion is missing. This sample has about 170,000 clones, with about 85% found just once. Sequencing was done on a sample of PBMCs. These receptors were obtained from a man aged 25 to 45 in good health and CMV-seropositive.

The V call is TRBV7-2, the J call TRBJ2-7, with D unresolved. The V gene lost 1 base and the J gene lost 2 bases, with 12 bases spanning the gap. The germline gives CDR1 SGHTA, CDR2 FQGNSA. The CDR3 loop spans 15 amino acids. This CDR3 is CASSLVAGFPYEQYF. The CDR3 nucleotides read TGTGCCAGCAGCTTAGTGGCAGGCTTCCCCTACGAGCAGTACTTC.

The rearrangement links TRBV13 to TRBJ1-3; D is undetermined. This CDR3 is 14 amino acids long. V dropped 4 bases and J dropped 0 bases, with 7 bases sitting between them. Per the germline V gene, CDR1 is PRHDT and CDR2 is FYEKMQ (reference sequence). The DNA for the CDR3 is TGTGCCAGCAGCTCTATCCTCTCTGGAAACACCATATATTTT. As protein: CASSSILSGNTIYF.

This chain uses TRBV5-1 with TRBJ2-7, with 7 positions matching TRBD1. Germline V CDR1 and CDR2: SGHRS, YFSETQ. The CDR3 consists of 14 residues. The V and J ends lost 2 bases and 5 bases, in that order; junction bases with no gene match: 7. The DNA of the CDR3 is TGCGCCAGCAGCTTAGGGGGCGCTTTCGACGAGCAGTACTTC. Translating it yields CASSLGGAFDEQYF.

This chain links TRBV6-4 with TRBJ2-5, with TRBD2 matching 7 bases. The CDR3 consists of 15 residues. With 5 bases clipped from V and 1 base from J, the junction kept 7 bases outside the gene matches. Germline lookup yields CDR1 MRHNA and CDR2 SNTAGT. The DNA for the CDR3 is TGTGCCAGCAGTAAGGCGCCTAGCGGCCAAGAGACCCAGTACTTC. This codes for CASSKAPSGQETQYF.

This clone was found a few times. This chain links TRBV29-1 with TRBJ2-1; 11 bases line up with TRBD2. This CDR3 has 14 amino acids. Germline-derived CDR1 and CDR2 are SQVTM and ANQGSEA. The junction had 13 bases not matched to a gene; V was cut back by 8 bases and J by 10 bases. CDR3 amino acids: CSSAGTSGSREQFF. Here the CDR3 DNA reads TGCAGCTCTGCCGGCACTAGCGGGAGCCGGGAGCAGTTCTTC.

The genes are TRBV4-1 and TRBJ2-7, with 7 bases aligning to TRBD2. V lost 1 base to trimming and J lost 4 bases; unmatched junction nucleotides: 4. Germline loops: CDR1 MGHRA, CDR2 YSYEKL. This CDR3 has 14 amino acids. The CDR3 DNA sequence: TGCGCCAGCAGCCAAGCTGGAGCGGGATACGAGCAGTACTTC. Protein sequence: CASSQAGAGYEQYF.

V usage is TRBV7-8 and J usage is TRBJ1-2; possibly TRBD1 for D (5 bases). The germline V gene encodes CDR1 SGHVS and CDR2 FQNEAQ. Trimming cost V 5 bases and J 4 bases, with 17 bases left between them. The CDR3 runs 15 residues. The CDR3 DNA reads TGTGCCAGCAGCCCTACTGGGGGGGTCAGCTATGGCTACACCTTC. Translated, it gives CASSPTGGVSYGYTF.

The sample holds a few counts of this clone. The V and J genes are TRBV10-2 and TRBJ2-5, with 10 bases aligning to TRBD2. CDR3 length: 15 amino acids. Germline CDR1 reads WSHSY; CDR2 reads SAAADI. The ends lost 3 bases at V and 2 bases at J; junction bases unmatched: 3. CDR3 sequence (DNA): TGCGCCAGCAGTGAACTAGCGGGGTTACAAGAGACCCAGTACTTC. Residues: CASSELAGLQETQYF.

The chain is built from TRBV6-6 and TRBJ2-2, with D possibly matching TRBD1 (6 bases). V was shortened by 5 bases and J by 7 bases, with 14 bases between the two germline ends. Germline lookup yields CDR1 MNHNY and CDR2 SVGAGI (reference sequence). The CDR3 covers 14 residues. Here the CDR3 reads CASSQFLQGGELFF. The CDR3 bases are TGTGCCAGCAGTCAATTTTTACAGGGCGGGGAGCTGTTTTTT.

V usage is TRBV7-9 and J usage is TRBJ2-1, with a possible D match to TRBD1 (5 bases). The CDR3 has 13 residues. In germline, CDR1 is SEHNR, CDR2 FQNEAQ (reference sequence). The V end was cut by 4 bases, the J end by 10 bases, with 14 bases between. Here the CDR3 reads CASSSAGFHEQFF. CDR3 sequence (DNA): TGTGCCAGCAGCTCGGCAGGGTTTCACGAGCAGTTCTTC.

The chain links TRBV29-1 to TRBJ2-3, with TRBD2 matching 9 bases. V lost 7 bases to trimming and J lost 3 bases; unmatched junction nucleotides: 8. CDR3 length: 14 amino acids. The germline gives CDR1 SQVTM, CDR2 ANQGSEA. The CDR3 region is CSAGPGLATDTQYF. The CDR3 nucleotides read TGCAGCGCCGGCCCCGGACTAGCGACAGATACGCAGTATTTT.

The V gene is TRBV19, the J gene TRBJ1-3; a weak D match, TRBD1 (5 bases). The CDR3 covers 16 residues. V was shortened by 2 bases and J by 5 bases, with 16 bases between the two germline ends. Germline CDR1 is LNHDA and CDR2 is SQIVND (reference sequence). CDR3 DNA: TGTGCCAGTAGTATAAGCGGGACCTCGACCAGAAACACCATATATTTT. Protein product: CASSISGTSTRNTIYF.

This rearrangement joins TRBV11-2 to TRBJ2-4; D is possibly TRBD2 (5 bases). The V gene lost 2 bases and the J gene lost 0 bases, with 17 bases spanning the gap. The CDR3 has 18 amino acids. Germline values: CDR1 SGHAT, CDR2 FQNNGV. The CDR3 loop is CASSLLVSGLVAKNIQYF. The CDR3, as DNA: TGTGCCAGCAGCTTATTAGTCAGCGGACTTGTAGCCAAAAACATTCAGTACTTC.

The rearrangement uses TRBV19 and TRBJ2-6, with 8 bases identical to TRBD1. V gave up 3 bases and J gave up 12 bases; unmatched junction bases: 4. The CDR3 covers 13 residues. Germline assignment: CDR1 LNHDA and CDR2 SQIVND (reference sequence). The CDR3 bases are TGTGCCAGTAGTATCCAGGGGGCGGCCGTCCTGACTTTC. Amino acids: CASSIQGAAVLTF.

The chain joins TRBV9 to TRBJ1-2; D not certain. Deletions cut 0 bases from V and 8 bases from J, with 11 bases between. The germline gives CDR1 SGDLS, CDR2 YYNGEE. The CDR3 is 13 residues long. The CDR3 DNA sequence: TGTGCCAGCAGCGTAGAAAGCTCGGGGGGCTACACCTTC. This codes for CASSVESSGGYTF.

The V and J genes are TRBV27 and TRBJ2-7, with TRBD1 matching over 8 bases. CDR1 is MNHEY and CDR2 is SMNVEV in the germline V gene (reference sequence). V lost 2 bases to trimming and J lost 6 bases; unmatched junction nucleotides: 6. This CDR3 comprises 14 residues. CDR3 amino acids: CASSLDSGGGEQYV. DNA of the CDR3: TGTGCCAGCAGTTTAGACTCAGGGGGCGGCGAGCAGTACGTC.

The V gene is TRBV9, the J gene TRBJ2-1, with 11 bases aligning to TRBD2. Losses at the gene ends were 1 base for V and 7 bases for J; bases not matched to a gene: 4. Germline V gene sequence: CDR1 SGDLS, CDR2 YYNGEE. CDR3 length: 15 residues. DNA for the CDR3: TGTGCCAGCAGCGTACTAGCGGGAGGCGGGAATGAGCAGTTCTTC. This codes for CASSVLAGGGNEQFF.

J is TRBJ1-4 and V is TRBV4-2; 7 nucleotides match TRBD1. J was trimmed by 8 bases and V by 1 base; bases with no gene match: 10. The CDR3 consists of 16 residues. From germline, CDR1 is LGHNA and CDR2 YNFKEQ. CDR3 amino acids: CASSQGFGQEGEKLFF. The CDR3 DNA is TGTGCCAGCAGCCAAGGGTTTGGACAGGAGGGCGAAAAACTGTTTTTT.

Here the CDR3 reads CASSPQGRETQYF. The CDR3 DNA reads as TGTGCCAGCTCACCACAGGGGAGGGAGACCCAGTACTTC. The genes are TRBV18 and TRBJ2-5; tentatively, D is TRBD2 (6 bases). V lost 1 base to trimming and J lost 5 bases, with 8 bases between them. Germline CDR1 and CDR2: KGHSH and LQKENI. The CDR3 runs to 13 residues.

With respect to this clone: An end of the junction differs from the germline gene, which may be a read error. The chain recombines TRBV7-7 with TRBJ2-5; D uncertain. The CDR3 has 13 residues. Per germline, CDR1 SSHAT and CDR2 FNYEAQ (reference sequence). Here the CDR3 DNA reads TGTGCTAGCAGCCGCGATATGGGCGAGACCCAGTACTTC. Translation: CASSRDMGETQYF.

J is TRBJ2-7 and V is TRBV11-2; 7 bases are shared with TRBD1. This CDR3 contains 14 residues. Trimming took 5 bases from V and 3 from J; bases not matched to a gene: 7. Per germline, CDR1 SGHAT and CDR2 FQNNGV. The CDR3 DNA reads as TGTGCCAGCAGCCCCGTGGGACAGCACTACGAGCAGTACGTC. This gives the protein CASSPVGQHYEQYV.

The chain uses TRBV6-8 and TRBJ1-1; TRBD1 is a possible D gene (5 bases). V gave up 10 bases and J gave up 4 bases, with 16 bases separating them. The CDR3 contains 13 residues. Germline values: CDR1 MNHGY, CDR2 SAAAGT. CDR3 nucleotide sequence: TGTGCCATCCCTCACAGGAACACCACTGAAGCTTTCTTT. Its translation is CAIPHRNTTEAFF.

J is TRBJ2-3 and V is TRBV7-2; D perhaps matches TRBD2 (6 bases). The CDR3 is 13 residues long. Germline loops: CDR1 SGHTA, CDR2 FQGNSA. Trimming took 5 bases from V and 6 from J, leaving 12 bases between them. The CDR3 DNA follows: TGTGCCAGCAGCCAGGACTACTCTGATACGCAGTATTTT. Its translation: CASSQDYSDTQYF.